This is a list of T cell receptor beta chains from one sample in a study of blood T cell repertoires in COVID-19. Using immunoSEQ multiplex PCR, the repertoire was profiled, and TCRdb retains in-frame clones only, with some absent. The table lists about 210,000 clones, approximately 85% of them singletons, with roughly 4.5% in the top ten. Sample: peripheral blood. The receptors shown here come from a woman of 80 years or more with acute or convalescent COVID-19. Each CDR3 is given with its conserved first and last residue. A D gene is named only where the DNA matches it firmly. Clone size is stated in some rows and not others, as once, few, many or a class when expanded.

j_call,d_call,clone_size,v_call,cdr3_aa,cdr3_nt
TRBJ1-2,NA,few,TRBV6-5,CASSQPGQFGYTF,TGTGCCAGCAGCCAACCCGGACAGTTTGGCTACACCTTC
TRBJ1-2,NA,few,TRBV19,CASSNPGGSYNYGYTF,TGTGCCAGTAGTAATCCCGGGGGATCCTATAACTATGGCTACACCTTC
TRBJ2-7,NA,NA,TRBV5-1,CASSLGGPYEQYF,TGCGCCAGCAGCTTGGGGGGGCCCTACGAGCAGTACTTC
TRBJ1-1,NA,NA,TRBV7-2,CASSFRVNTEAFF,TGTGCCAGCAGCTTCAGGGTGAACACTGAAGCTTTCTTT
TRBJ1-2,NA,few,TRBV28,CASSLSQARGYTF,TGTGCCAGCAGTTTATCACAGGCGAGGGGCTACACCTTC
TRBJ2-5,NA,few,TRBV5-5,CASSLVVTQETQYF,TGTGCCAGCAGCTTGGTTGTTACACAAGAGACCCAGTACTTC
TRBJ1-1,NA,NA,TRBV5-6,CASSFGQNTEAFF,TGTGCCAGCAGCTTCGGTCAGAACACTGAAGCTTTCTTT
TRBJ1-1,NA,NA,TRBV18,CASSEGNTEAFF,TGTGCCAGCTCAGAGGGGAACACTGAAGCTTTCTTT
TRBJ1-6,TRBD1,NA,TRBV5-1,CASSFGQEGSPLHF,TGCGCCAGCAGCTTCGGACAGGAAGGTTCACCCCTCCACTTT
TRBJ2-7,NA,NA,TRBV7-2,CASSSDTRGEQYF,TGTGCCAGCAGCTCTGACACTCGGGGGGAGCAGTACTTC
TRBJ2-5,TRBD2,NA,TRBV19,CASSDLLGLNQETQYF,TGTGCCAGTAGTGACCTCCTGGGACTAAACCAAGAGACCCAGTACTTC
TRBJ2-3,NA,once,TRBV6-5,CASTGLYTDTQYF,TGTGCCAGCACAGGGCTATACACAGATACGCAGTATTTT
TRBJ2-5,TRBD2,NA,TRBV27,CASSLFPPRGLAGVGETQYF,TGTGCCAGCAGTTTATTTCCCCCCCGAGGACTAGCGGGAGTGGGTGAGACCCAGTACTTC
TRBJ1-6,NA,NA,TRBV11-2,CASSLESGRGFSPLHF,TGTGCCAGCAGCTTAGAATCTGGACGGGGGTTTTCACCCCTCCACTTT
TRBJ2-7,TRBD1,NA,TRBV5-1,CASSLQGPPSYEQYF,TGCGCCAGCAGCTTACAGGGGCCCCCCTCCTACGAGCAGTACTTC
TRBJ1-2,TRBD1,once,TRBV4-3,CASSQGLGQGDYGYTF,TGCGCCAGCAGCCAAGGACTTGGACAGGGTGACTATGGCTACACCTTC
TRBJ2-3,TRBD2,NA,TRBV4-1,CASSQGGLAGGGTQYF,TGCGCCAGCAGCCAAGGTGGACTAGCGGGAGGGGGTACGCAGTATTTT
TRBJ1-1,TRBD1,NA,TRBV4-2,CASSQVKGQGAVTEAFF,TGTGCCAGCAGCCAAGTAAAGGGTCAGGGGGCTGTCACTGAAGCTTTCTTT
TRBJ2-7,NA,NA,TRBV30,CAWSVEVTYEQYF,TGTGCCTGGAGTGTTGAGGTAACCTACGAGCAGTACTTC
TRBJ2-3,TRBD1,NA,TRBV6-4,CASSPGGGGNTQYF,TGTGCCAGCAGTCCAGGGGGCGGAGGTAATACGCAGTATTTT
TRBJ2-7,TRBD1,NA,TRBV19,CASPQGQGPTYEQYF,TGTGCCAGCCCTCAGGGACAGGGGCCAACCTACGAGCAGTACTTC
TRBJ2-7,TRBD1,NA,TRBV7-2,CASSHHRGSPYEQYF,TGTGCCAGCAGCCACCACAGGGGGAGCCCCTACGAGCAGTACTTC
TRBJ1-5,TRBD1,NA,TRBV2,CASSSVPTGTQPQHF,TGTGCCAGCAGTTCCGTACCGACAGGGACTCAGCCCCAGCATTTT
TRBJ2-2,TRBD2,NA,TRBV18,CASSPGIAGSNGELFF,TGTGCCAGCTCACCAGGGATAGCGGGAAGTAACGGGGAGCTGTTTTTT
TRBJ2-3,NA,NA,TRBV9,CASSVAGGDTDTQYF,TGTGCCAGCAGCGTAGCTGGCGGCGACACAGATACGCAGTATTTT
TRBJ2-7,TRBD2,NA,TRBV7-2,CASSPQTSGRAYEQYF,TGTGCCAGCAGCCCGCAGACTAGCGGGAGGGCCTACGAGCAGTACTTC
TRBJ1-6,NA,NA,TRBV4-3,CASSQDRSTPLHF,TGCGCCAGCAGCCAAGACAGGTCCACACCCCTCCACTTT
TRBJ1-5,NA,NA,TRBV19,CASRLGGRDNQPQHF,TGTGCCAGTAGACTTGGAGGGCGGGACAATCAGCCCCAGCATTTT
TRBJ2-3,TRBD2,once,TRBV15,CATSRDPRSGRTDTQYF,TGTGCCACCAGCAGAGACCCTAGGAGCGGGAGAACAGATACGCAGTATTTT
TRBJ2-1,TRBD2,NA,TRBV18,CASSPVAGVNEQFF,TGTGCCAGCTCACCAGTAGCGGGAGTAAATGAGCAGTTCTTC
TRBJ1-1,NA,NA,TRBV2,CASTREPNTEAFF,TGTGCCAGCACCCGGGAACCGAACACTGAAGCTTTCTTT
TRBJ1-3,TRBD1,NA,TRBV28,CATSISGQGQQPINRNTIYF,TGTGCCACATCCATCAGCGGACAGGGCCAGCAACCCATCAACCGAAACACCATATATTTT
TRBJ2-1,TRBD1,NA,TRBV12-5,CASGRPGTAKVF,TGTGCTAGTGGCCGTCCGGGGACAGCGAAGGTCTTC
TRBJ1-5,NA,few,TRBV6-2/TRBV6-3,CASSSGFRQPQHF,TGTGCCAGCAGTTCAGGGTTCCGACAGCCCCAGCATTTT
TRBJ1-1,TRBD1,few,TRBV27,CASSLRDRVVTEAFF,TGTGCCAGCAGTTTGAGGGACAGGGTCGTCACTGAAGCTTTCTTT
TRBJ1-2,TRBD1,NA,TRBV11-2,CASSSRDRYYGYTF,TGTGCCAGCAGCTCCCGGGACAGATACTATGGCTACACCTTC
TRBJ1-6,TRBD1,NA,TRBV7-6,CASSLRDSASPLHF,TGTGCCAGCAGCCTCCGGGACAGTGCTTCACCCCTCCACTTT
TRBJ1-5,NA,once,TRBV28,CASSLSRVNQPQHF,TGTGCCAGCAGTCTCTCACGAGTGAATCAGCCCCAGCATTTT
TRBJ2-1,TRBD2,NA,TRBV2,CASSELAGTYNEQFF,TGTGCCAGCAGCGAACTAGCGGGGACATACAATGAGCAGTTCTTC
TRBJ2-2,NA,NA,TRBV11-2,CASSQDRSTGELFF,TGTGCCAGCAGCCAAGACAGGTCGACCGGGGAGCTGTTTTTT
TRBJ1-1,NA,NA,TRBV2,CASRRNTEAFF,TGTGCCAGCAGGCGGAACACTGAAGCTTTCTTT
TRBJ2-3,NA,NA,TRBV28,CASSHQLTDTQYF,TGTGCCAGCAGCCATCAACTCACAGATACGCAGTATTTT
TRBJ2-2,TRBD2,NA,TRBV11-2,CASSLVAGETGELFF,TGTGCCAGCAGCTTAGTAGCGGGAGAAACCGGGGAGCTGTTTTTT
TRBJ2-1,TRBD2,NA,TRBV29-1,CSAGLAGGYIDEQFF,TGCAGCGCCGGACTAGCGGGAGGGTATATCGATGAGCAGTTCTTC
TRBJ1-1,TRBD1,once,TRBV29-1,CSARLQGAEAFF,TGCAGCGCTAGACTACAGGGGGCTGAAGCTTTCTTT
TRBJ1-1,NA,NA,TRBV3-1/TRBV3-2,CASSQEGAETEAFF,TGTGCCAGCAGCCAAGAAGGGGCCGAAACTGAAGCTTTCTTT
TRBJ1-4,NA,NA,TRBV3-1/TRBV3-2,CASSQVFSQRGEKLFF,TGTGCCAGCAGCCAAGTTTTCTCACAAAGAGGTGAAAAACTGTTTTTT